This T cell receptor (beta chain) was captured in a study of blood T cell repertoires in COVID-19. Study details: The cDNA or gDNA used as material had been derived from T cells, B-cell-depleted T cells, or PBMCs.

V lost 2 bases and J lost 0, with 5 bases in between. This CDR3 contains 13 residues. Per the germline V gene, CDR1 is SGHRS and CDR2 is YFSETQ. A word on this clone: In the same sample, other DNA sequences code for this CDR3.

In the study's own analysis: How many nucleated cells were present was estimated from reference gene primer amplification. TCRdb keeps only in-frame clones here, not all; method: immunoSEQ multiplex PCR. D and trimming come from the DNA, and the V and J calls and clone size come from that table. The data show 60,000 to 75,000 clones, roughly 85% seen once. Sequenced sample: peripheral blood. The TCR sequence derives from a woman older than 75 with acute or convalescent COVID-19. V is TRBV5-1 and J is TRBJ1-1; D not certain. The CDR3 DNA sequence: TGCGCCAGCAGCTTCGAGGTGAACACTGAAGCTTTCTTT. It is translated as CASSFEVNTEAFF.